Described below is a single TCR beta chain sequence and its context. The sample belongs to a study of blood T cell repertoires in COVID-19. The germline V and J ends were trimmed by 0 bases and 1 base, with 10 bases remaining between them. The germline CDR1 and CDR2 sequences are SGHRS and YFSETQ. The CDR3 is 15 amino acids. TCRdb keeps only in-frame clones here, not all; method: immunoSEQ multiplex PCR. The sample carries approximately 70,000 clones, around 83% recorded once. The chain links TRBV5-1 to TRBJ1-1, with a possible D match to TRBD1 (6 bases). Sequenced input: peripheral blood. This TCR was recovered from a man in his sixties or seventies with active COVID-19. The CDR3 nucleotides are TGCGCCAGCAGCTTGGGGGGGACAACGAACACTGAAGCTTTCTTT. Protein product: CASSLGGTTNTEAFF.